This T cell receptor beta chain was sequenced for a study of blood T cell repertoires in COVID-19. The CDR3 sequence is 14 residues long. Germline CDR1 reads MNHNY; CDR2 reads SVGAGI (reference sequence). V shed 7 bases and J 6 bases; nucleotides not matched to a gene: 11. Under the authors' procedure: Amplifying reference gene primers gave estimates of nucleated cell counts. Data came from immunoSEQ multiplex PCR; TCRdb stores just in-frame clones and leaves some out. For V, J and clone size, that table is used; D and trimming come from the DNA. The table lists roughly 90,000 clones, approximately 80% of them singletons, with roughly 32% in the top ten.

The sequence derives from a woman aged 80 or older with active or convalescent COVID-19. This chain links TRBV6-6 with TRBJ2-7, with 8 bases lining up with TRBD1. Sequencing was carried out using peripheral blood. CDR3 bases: TGTGCCAGCAACAAATTCAATACAGGGGGCGAGCAGTACTTC. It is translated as CASNKFNTGGEQYF.